This T cell receptor beta chain was found in a study of cytomegalovirus exposure and HLA in healthy donors. Study results and caveats: In vitro, three CMV-associated chains proved specific for CMV antigens. The study recorded some 160 TCR beta chains that were cytomegalovirus-associated. It was assumed in the presence/absence analyses that sequencing depth was roughly uniform across donors.

It was with 60 Vbeta and 13 Jbeta primers that the PCR ran. Sequencing used immunoSEQ multiplex PCR; TCRdb keeps in-frame clones, though not all of them. The sample data list around 70,000 clones. As concerns this clone: What it recognizes is unknown.

This CDR3 spans 14 amino acids. The V gene lost 4 bases and the J gene lost 5 bases, with 15 bases spanning the gap. Germline V CDR1 and CDR2: MNHEY, SVGAGI. Sampled while nominally healthy, donors likely had unrecorded immune exposures. This chain links TRBV6-5 with TRBJ2-7; a weak D match, TRBD2 (6 bases). The TCR originated in a woman in her thirties or forties in good health and CMV-seropositive. Sample: PBMCs. CDR3 nucleotides: TGTGCCAGCAGTTTCCGATCCGGGGGTGACGAGCAGTACTTC. Protein sequence: CASSFRSGGDEQYF.